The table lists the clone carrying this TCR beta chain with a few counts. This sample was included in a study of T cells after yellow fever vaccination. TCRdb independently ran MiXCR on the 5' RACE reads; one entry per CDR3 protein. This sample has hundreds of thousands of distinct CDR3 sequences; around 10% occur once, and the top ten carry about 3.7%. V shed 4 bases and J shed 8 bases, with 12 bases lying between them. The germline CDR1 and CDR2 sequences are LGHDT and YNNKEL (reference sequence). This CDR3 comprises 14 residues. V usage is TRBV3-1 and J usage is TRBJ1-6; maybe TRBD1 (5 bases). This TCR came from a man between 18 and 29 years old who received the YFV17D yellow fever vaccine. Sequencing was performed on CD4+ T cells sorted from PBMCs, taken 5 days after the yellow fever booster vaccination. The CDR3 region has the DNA TGTGCCAGCAGCCCCCGGGGCGGCGATTCACCCCTCCACTTT. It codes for CASSPRGGDSPLHF. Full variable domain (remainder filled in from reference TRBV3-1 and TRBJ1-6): DTAVSQTPKYLVTQMGNDKSIKCEQNLGHDTMYWYKQDSKKFLKIMFSYNNKELIINETVPNRFSPKSPDKAHLNLHINSLELGDSAVYFCASSPRGGDSPLHFGNGTRLTVT.